What follows are 19 T cell receptor beta chains derived from one specimen sequenced in a study of early T cells in non-severe SARS-CoV-2 infection. TCRdb analysed the 5' RACE reads with MiXCR anew, one entry per CDR3 protein. Counted here are 52,000 or so distinct CDR3 sequences, around 6.6% occurring once; the ten biggest clones make up 5.5% to 6%. Here the sequenced sample was whole blood, taken at baseline. These receptors all stem from an adult who was a healthcare worker with PCR-confirmed SARS-CoV-2 infection or an uninfected control (not recorded which).

Ten or more counts support this clonotype. The chain uses TRBV6-5 and TRBJ2-3; 8 bases line up with TRBD2. CDR3 length equals 14 residues. Trimming removed 7 bases from V and 2 bases from J; junction bases left unmatched: 5. CDR1 and CDR2 (germline): MNHEY, SVGAGI. The CDR3 spells CASKLAAPTDTQYF. The CDR3 nucleotides read TGTGCCAGCAAACTAGCGGCACCCACAGATACGCAGTATTTT.

This clonotype was counted ten times or more. This chain connects TRBV2 to TRBJ1-1; D remains unclear. Per germline, CDR1 SNHLY and CDR2 FYNNEI. V was pared by 6 bases and J by 4 bases, with 24 bases between. There are 17 residues in the CDR3. DNA for the CDR3: TGTGCCAGCAGCGGAGACTCCCGCGCAGTTCGGAGCACTGAAGCTTTCTTT. Translation gives CASSGDSRAVRSTEAFF.

This clonotype showed up many times. V gene TRBV4-3 combines with J gene TRBJ2-3, with 11 positions matching TRBD1. Germline values: CDR1 LGHNA, CDR2 YSLEER. This CDR3 is 17 amino acids long. The V and J ends lost 4 bases and 2 bases, in that order; junction bases with no gene match: 8. The CDR3 DNA follows: TGCGCCAGCAGCCGAATCCCAGGACAGGGGGCCACAGATACGCAGTATTTT. Amino acids: CASSRIPGQGATDTQYF.

This clonotype was recorded many times. The rearrangement uses TRBV19 and TRBJ2-3, with D possibly TRBD2 on 5 matching bases. The V and J ends lost 3 bases and 2 bases respectively, with 15 bases between them. CDR1 LNHDA and CDR2 SQIVND come from the germline V gene (reference sequence). This CDR3 has 16 residues. The CDR3 is CASSMDRGLITDTQYF. The CDR3 nucleotides are TGTGCCAGTAGTATGGATCGGGGTCTCATCACAGATACGCAGTATTTT.

The table lists this clonotype with a few counts. J is TRBJ2-1 and V is TRBV7-9, with D perhaps given as TRBD1 or TRBD2 (7 bases each). The CDR3 is 14 amino acids. Trimming took off 4 bases at V and 7 bases at J, with 14 bases between the two ends. Germline CDR1 SEHNR, CDR2 FQNEAQ (reference sequence). CDR3 DNA: TGTGCCAGCAGCTCCGACAGGGAGGGAAATGAGCAGTTCTTC. It encodes CASSSDREGNEQFF.

This clonotype has a count of ten or more. The chain employs TRBV11-2 and TRBJ2-7; D gene ambiguous. In germline, CDR1 is SGHAT, CDR2 FQNNGV. The CDR3 is made up of 14 amino acids. The V end was cut by 0 bases, the J end by 4 bases, with 10 bases between. The CDR3 nucleotides are TGTGCCAGCAGCTTAGAAGGACGGTATTACGAGCAGTACTTC. Translated, it gives CASSLEGRYYEQYF.

This clonotype was recorded at least ten times. V gene TRBV5-4 combines with J gene TRBJ2-3; D tentatively fits TRBD1 or TRBD2 (5 bases each). The V and J ends lost 3 bases and 2 bases respectively, with 13 bases between them. The CDR3 consists of 15 residues. Germline-derived CDR1 and CDR2 are SGHNT and YYREEE (reference sequence). CDR3 DNA sequence: TGTGCCAGCAGCTACCAGGGCCTAGCCACAGATACGCAGTATTTT. Translating it yields CASSYQGLATDTQYF.

The chain joins TRBV6-5 to TRBJ2-3, with D hard to call. The CDR3 is made up of 13 amino acids. The germline gives CDR1 MNHEY, CDR2 SVGAGI. Trimming cost V 5 bases and J 6 bases, with 12 bases left between them. CDR3 nucleotide sequence: TGTGCCAGCAGTAATATGGCCGGGGATACGCAGTATTTT. Amino acids: CASSNMAGDTQYF.

This clonotype was detected only a few times. This chain uses TRBV27 with TRBJ2-6; D gene unclear. The germline V gene encodes CDR1 MNHEY and CDR2 SMNVEV (reference sequence). The length of the CDR3 is 16 residues. V lost 2 bases to trimming and J lost 0 bases, with 8 bases between them. The CDR3 loop is CASSLIFSSGANVLTF. The DNA for the CDR3 is TGTGCCAGCAGTTTAATTTTCAGCTCTGGGGCCAACGTCCTGACTTTC.

The V gene is TRBV3-1, the J gene TRBJ1-2, with 8 bases identical to TRBD1. With V trimmed by 0 bases and J by 4 bases, 4 bases remained unmatched. The CDR3 length is 15 residues. Germline CDR1 reads LGHDT; CDR2 reads YNNKEL (reference sequence). The CDR3 DNA is TGTGCCAGCAGCCAAGACAGGGGGCGCGGCTATGGCTACACCTTC. Amino acids: CASSQDRGRGYGYTF.

There are many counts of this clonotype. The chain has TRBV28 and TRBJ2-1, with D hard to call. With 3 bases removed from V and 3 bases from J, the gap between germline ends came to 12 bases. The CDR3 contains 15 residues. The germline V gene has CDR1 MDHEN and CDR2 SYDVKM. CDR3 nucleotide sequence: TGTGCCAGCAGTTTTTCCTCCGGGTACTACAATGAGCAGTTCTTC. The encoded protein is CASSFSSGYYNEQFF.

The V call is TRBV6-6, the J call TRBJ2-1; D is uncertain. Trimming removed 3 bases from V and 3 bases from J, with 9 bases in between. The CDR3 is 14 amino acids. Germline values: CDR1 MNHNY, CDR2 SVGAGI (reference sequence). In nucleotides, the CDR3 is TGTGCCAGCAGTTATTCTAGGGTCTACAATGAGCAGTTCTTC. It is translated as CASSYSRVYNEQFF.

This clonotype was counted between two and nine times. The gene calls are TRBV14 and TRBJ2-2; no clear D gene. This CDR3 contains 17 residues. V lost 3 bases and J 4 bases, leaving 18 bases between the germline ends. Germline CDR1 SGHDN, CDR2 FVKESK. CDR3 sequence (DNA): TGTGCCAGCAGCCATCTTTCGGTCTTTACCGGCACCGGGGAGCTGTTTTTT. It yields the protein CASSHLSVFTGTGELFF.

This clonotype has ten or more counts. This chain links TRBV12-3 or TRBV12-4 with TRBJ2-3; D gene uncertain. The V end was cut by 1 base, the J end by 3 bases, with 8 bases between. The CDR3 has 14 amino acids. CDR3 region: CASSLGGMTDTQYF. The CDR3 DNA reads as TGTGCCAGCAGTTTAGGGGGTATGACAGATACGCAGTATTTT.

This clonotype was counted between two and nine times. This sequence joins TRBV12-3 or TRBV12-4 and TRBJ1-1; the D is unclear. Trimming removed 7 bases at V and 6 bases at J, with 12 bases between. This CDR3 spans 12 amino acids. The CDR3 DNA sequence: TGTGCCAGCACCTCCCGGAGCGCTGAAGCTTTCTTT. Translating it yields CASTSRSAEAFF.

This clonotype was recorded many times. This chain links TRBV4-1 with TRBJ1-1; unclear D gene. The CDR3 loop spans 13 amino acids. Trimming took off 4 bases at V and 4 bases at J, with 10 bases between the two ends. Per the germline V gene, CDR1 is MGHRA and CDR2 is YSYEKL. CDR3 residues: CASSRGQSTEAFF. CDR3 bases: TGCGCCAGCAGCCGTGGGCAGAGCACTGAAGCTTTCTTT.

This clonotype was counted a few times. The chain carries TRBV20-1 and TRBJ1-1; D is unclear. With 3 bases removed from V and 1 base from J, the gap between germline ends came to 9 bases. The CDR3 covers 13 residues. Germline values: CDR1 DFQATT, CDR2 SNEGSKA (reference sequence). DNA of the CDR3: TGCAGTGCTAGTATCGGTCAGAACACTGAAGCTTTCTTT. It is translated as CSASIGQNTEAFF.

The V call is TRBV7-2, the J call TRBJ2-7; D is possibly TRBD2 (5 bases). The CDR3 runs 17 residues. V was trimmed by 5 bases and J by 0 bases, leaving 20 bases between them. Germline V gene lookup returns CDR1 SGHTA and CDR2 FQGNSA. The CDR3 reads CASSPQGRGKASYEQYF. The CDR3 region has the DNA TGTGCCAGCAGCCCCCAAGGCCGGGGAAAAGCCTCCTACGAGCAGTACTTC.

This clonotype showed up many times. This chain joins TRBV19 and TRBJ2-1, with a tentative D call TRBD2 (5 bases). The CDR3 length is 16 residues. V lost 3 bases, J lost 4 bases, and 16 bases lay in between. Germline V gene sequence: CDR1 LNHDA, CDR2 SQIVND (reference sequence). CDR3 sequence reads: CASSMSAYRGYNEQFF. CDR3 DNA sequence: TGTGCCAGTAGTATGTCTGCATACCGGGGTTACAATGAGCAGTTCTTC. The full variable domain, with the rest looked up from reference TRBV19 and TRBJ2-1, is DGGITQSPKYLFRKEGQNVTLSCEQNLNHDAMYWYRQDPGQGLRLIYYSQIVNDFQKGDIAEGYSVSREKKESFPLTVTSAQKNPTAFYLCASSMSAYRGYNEQFFGPGTRLTVL.